This T cell receptor beta chain was sequenced in a study of T cells in Graves' hyperthyroidism and ophthalmopathy. This clonotype was observed at least ten times. TCR beta CDR3 regions were amplified from RNA. A first-round RT-PCR of the TCR CDR3 used the HTBI primer set. Each CDR3 protein gets one entry after TCRdb re-called the multiplex PCR reads with MiXCR. Of around 620,000 distinct CDR3 sequences listed, roughly 16% are singletons. Germline loops: CDR1 SNHLY, CDR2 FYNNEI. CDR3 length: 15 amino acids. V lost 6 bases and J lost 3; bases outside the gene matches: 8. Source material: blood. The chain combines TRBV2 with TRBJ2-3, with 8 bases aligning to TRBD2. The source of this sequence is a woman aged 25-40 years with Graves' hyperthyroidism. CDR3 DNA sequence: TGTGCCAGCAGGGACTTAGCGGGAAAGACAGATACGCAGTATTTT. As protein: CASRDLAGKTDTQYF.